Sequencing of this T cell receptor (beta chain) was carried out in a study of blood T cell repertoires in COVID-19. Study-level background: Samples representing acute and convalescent COVID-19 were sourced from the United States, Italy and Spain. T cells, B-cell-depleted T cells, or PBMCs provided the cDNA or gDNA that served as material.

The germline V gene encodes CDR1 DFQATT and CDR2 SNEGSKA (reference sequence). The CDR3 has 16 residues. The V gene lost 3 bases and the J gene lost 5 bases, with 20 bases spanning the gap. Per the authors' pipeline: The assay estimated nucleated cells by amplifying reference gene primers. Using immunoSEQ multiplex PCR, the repertoire was profiled, and TCRdb retains in-frame clones only, with some absent. V, J and clone size derive from that table, while D and trimming were established from the DNA sequence. Of 85,000 to 120,000 clones listed, more than 85% are singletons. The receptor comes from a man aged 18 to 30 with acute or convalescent COVID-19. This chain links TRBV20-1 with TRBJ2-1; a possible D gene is TRBD2 (6 bases). Sequencing was performed on peripheral blood. The CDR3 region is CSASLPGTRRNNEQFF. In nucleotides, the CDR3 is TGCAGTGCTAGTCTCCCGGGGACTCGGAGGAACAATGAGCAGTTCTTC.